This T cell receptor beta chain was retrieved from a study of cytomegalovirus exposure and HLA in healthy donors. Study-level points and caveats: In an earlier analysis, about 87% or about 30%: the productive usage of most TCR beta V segments.

The study sampled nominally healthy donors, though unrecorded immune exposures were likely. In the PCR, 60 Vbeta and 13 Jbeta primers were used. The method was immunoSEQ multiplex PCR; TCRdb's version includes in-frame clones alone and lacks a portion of them. The profile shows about 190,000 clones, 65% to 85% of them singletons. Germline CDR1 SGHTS, CDR2 YDEGEE. The CDR3 spans 16 residues. V gave up 2 bases and J gave up 1 base; unmatched junction bases: 5. This clone has more than one count but fewer than ten. Its antigen is as yet unknown. The clonotype comes from a woman aged 18-29 years in good health and CMV-seronegative. This chain joins TRBV5-8 and TRBJ1-5; 8 nucleotides match TRBD1. The sequenced sample consisted of PBMCs. CDR3 region: CASSFRGQWSNQPQHF. The CDR3 coding sequence is TGTGCCAGCAGCTTCAGGGGGCAGTGGAGCAATCAGCCCCAGCATTTT.